This TCR beta chain was found in a study of T cells after yellow fever vaccination. The overall study: Preparation of fractions with low cell numbers was performed using SMART-Seq v4 Ultra Low Input.

This clonotype was observed a handful of times. The CDR3 has 17 amino acids. V shed 6 bases and J shed 0 bases, with 18 bases lying between them. TCRdb reprocessed the 5' RACE reads with MiXCR, giving one entry per CDR3 protein. The sample consists of about 260,000 distinct CDR3 sequences, 5.2% of them appearing once. The origin of this receptor is a man in his late teens or twenties who received the YFV17D yellow fever vaccine. The chain links TRBV12-3 or TRBV12-4 to TRBJ2-1, with D perhaps TRBD1 (6 bases). Sequences were derived from CD4+ T cells sorted from PBMCs, sampled on the day of the yellow fever booster vaccination. The CDR3 DNA follows: TGTGCCAGCAGGAGGGGGATAGGACCGAGCTCCTACAATGAGCAGTTCTTC. Translation: CASRRGIGPSSYNEQFF.